There are many counts of the clone carrying this TCR beta chain. The entry originates in a study of identical twins. TCRdb itself ran the 5' RACE reads through MiXCR, one entry per CDR3 protein. Of approximately 300,000 distinct CDR3 sequences listed, more than 8% are singletons. With no exceptions, donors were healthy Caucasians. From germline, CDR1 is SGHDN and CDR2 FVKESK. This CDR3 is built from 14 residues. Trimming at V came to 3 bases and at J to 4 bases, leaving 4 bases not matched to a gene. The sample was also reused in another study, on yellow fever vaccine responses in identical twins.

V and J are TRBV14 and TRBJ2-5, with TRBD2 matching over 8 bases. The sequence was collected from a woman younger than 35 in good health. Sequenced: CD8+ T cells sorted from blood. CDR3 residues: CASSQWAGGETQYF. As DNA, the CDR3 is TGTGCCAGCAGCCAGTGGGCGGGAGGAGAGACCCAGTACTTC.